Shown below are 18 T cell receptor beta chains from a single sample sequenced in a study of HIV-infected patients and healthy controls. TCRdb fed the 5' RACE reads into MiXCR, producing one record per CDR3 protein. This table holds 60,000 to 75,000 distinct CDR3 sequences, 16% found once. The sequencing sample was made of CD4+ T cells from blood. The receptors were gathered from a human donor in good health.

CDR3 protein: CASSPGQAGTDTQYF. CDR3 sequence (DNA): TGTGCCAGCTCACCAGGGCAGGCCGGCACAGATACGCAGTATTTT. The V call is TRBV18, the J call TRBJ2-3; D remains ambiguous. Trimming took off 2 bases at V and 1 base at J, with 10 bases between the two ends. The CDR3 is 15 amino acids. The germline gives CDR1 KGHSH, CDR2 LQKENI.

The J gene is TRBJ1-5, the V gene TRBV20-1, with 7 bases matching TRBD1. The V and J ends lost 3 bases and 4 bases, in that order; junction bases with no gene match: 9. CDR1 is DFQATT, CDR2 SNEGSKA, per germline (reference sequence). The CDR3 has 15 amino acids. The CDR3 DNA sequence: TGCAGTGCTAGTCAGGACGGGACAGATAATCAGCCCCAGCATTTT. This translates into CSASQDGTDNQPQHF.

The chain carries TRBV12-3 or TRBV12-4 and TRBJ2-7, with D perhaps matching TRBD1 (6 bases). V was cut by 2 bases and J by 3 bases, with 11 bases left in between. The CDR3 covers 14 residues. The CDR3 spells CASSLQGFFYEQYF. CDR3 DNA sequence: TGTGCCAGCAGTTTACAGGGGTTCTTCTACGAGCAGTACTTC.

This clonotype has only a few counts. The V call is TRBV20-1, the J call TRBJ2-7; maybe TRBD1 (5 bases). Germline V gene lookup returns CDR1 DFQATT and CDR2 SNEGSKA (reference sequence). V lost 3 bases and J lost 6, with 12 bases in between. This CDR3 spans 12 amino acids. CDR3 in DNA: TGCAGTGCTAGGGCCCAGGGCGGCGAGCAGTACTTC. This codes for CSARAQGGEQYF.

This clonotype came up many times. The chain's CDR3 is CASSVGQVNTEAFF. DNA of the CDR3: TGTGCCAGCTCAGTGGGACAGGTGAACACTGAAGCTTTCTTT. The V and J genes are TRBV18 and TRBJ1-1, with 8 bases that match TRBD1. V lost 5 bases and J lost 0; bases outside the gene matches: 2. The CDR3 length is 14 residues. In germline, CDR1 is KGHSH, CDR2 LQKENI.

This clonotype has ten or more counts. The rearrangement links TRBV6-5 to TRBJ2-1; a possible D gene is TRBD2 (6 bases). V was cut by 2 bases and J by 2 bases, with 25 bases left in between. Per germline, CDR1 MNHEY and CDR2 SVGAGI. The CDR3 runs to 20 residues. CDR3 loop: CASSYVGTFQGAVTYNEQFF. The CDR3 nucleotides are TGTGCCAGCAGTTACGTAGGGACTTTCCAGGGCGCCGTAACCTACAATGAGCAGTTCTTC.

The gene calls are TRBV2 and TRBJ2-2; maybe TRBD2 (5 bases). Germline loops: CDR1 SNHLY, CDR2 FYNNEI. CDR3 length: 15 amino acids. Trimming left V 5 bases short and J 1 base short, with 11 bases between. The CDR3 nucleotides are TGTGCCAGCAGTCCCTCCCGGGGGAACACCGGGGAGCTGTTTTTT. Amino acid sequence: CASSPSRGNTGELFF.

This clonotype turned up a few times. This chain uses TRBV12-3 or TRBV12-4 with TRBJ1-5; TRBD1 matches at 7 bases. With 6 bases clipped from V and 9 bases from J, the junction kept 17 bases outside the gene matches. The CDR3 is 16 residues long. Here the CDR3 reads CASSEAGQAARRPQHF. DNA of the CDR3: TGTGCCAGCAGCGAAGCCGGACAGGCCGCCCGTAGGCCCCAGCATTTT.

This clonotype was recorded a few times. This chain connects TRBV2 to TRBJ1-5, with D hard to call. The CDR3 spans 15 residues. The V and J ends lost 6 bases and 0 bases respectively, with 12 bases between them. From germline, CDR1 is SNHLY and CDR2 FYNNEI. CDR3 bases: TGTGCCAGCAGCGAGGACGGACTTAGCAATCAGCCCCAGCATTTT. Translated, it gives CASSEDGLSNQPQHF.

This clonotype has only a few counts. The CDR3 loop is CASSQDFGPPAYNEQFF. CDR3 DNA sequence: TGCGCCAGCAGCCAAGATTTCGGTCCCCCGGCCTACAATGAGCAGTTCTTC. The chain employs TRBV4-1 and TRBJ2-1; unclear D gene. The CDR3 spans 17 residues. The ends were cut back, 0 bases at V and 2 bases at J, with 14 bases in the middle. Germline CDR1 MGHRA, CDR2 YSYEKL.

This clonotype was detected a few times. This chain uses TRBV7-9 with TRBJ2-2; D remains ambiguous. Germline-derived CDR1 and CDR2 are SEHNR and FQNEAQ (reference sequence). The CDR3 covers 14 residues. The V end lost 2 bases, the J end lost 5 bases, and 9 bases lay between the germline ends. The CDR3 here is CASSLMESTGELFF. The CDR3 DNA follows: TGTGCCAGCAGCTTAATGGAGTCGACCGGGGAGCTGTTTTTT. Looking up the rest from reference TRBV7-9 and TRBJ2-2 gives the full variable domain: DTGVSQNPRHKITKRGQNVTFRCDPISEHNRLYWYRQTLGQGPEFLTYFQNEAQLEKSRLLSDRFSAERPKGSFSTLEIQRTEQGDSAMYLCASSLMESTGELFFGEGSRLTVL.

A few counts support this clonotype. This chain links TRBV6-6 with TRBJ1-2, with 8 bases matching TRBD1. Germline CDR1 is MNHNY and CDR2 is SVGAGI (reference sequence). The CDR3 contains 15 residues. With 2 bases clipped from V and 2 bases from J, the junction kept 4 bases outside the gene matches. The CDR3 bases are TGTGCCAGCAGTTACGGACAGGGCCAGAACTATGGCTACACCTTC. It specifies CASSYGQGQNYGYTF.

The chain uses TRBV29-1 and TRBJ2-3; D is ambiguous. Trimming removed 0 bases at V and 1 base at J, with 8 bases between. Germline CDR1 SQVTM, CDR2 ANQGSEA. CDR3 length: 14 amino acids. CDR3 sequence reads: CSVEEFARTDTQYF. The DNA of the CDR3 is TGCAGCGTTGAAGAGTTCGCTCGCACAGATACGCAGTATTTT.

This clonotype was observed a few times. The rearrangement joins TRBV9 to TRBJ2-1; 14 nucleotides align to TRBD2. Germline loops: CDR1 SGDLS, CDR2 YYNGEE. The CDR3 consists of 16 residues. V lost 7 bases, J lost 2 bases, and 5 bases stayed unmatched. CDR3: CASVPGLAGAYNEQFF. For the CDR3, the DNA is TGTGCCAGCGTGCCGGGACTAGCGGGAGCCTACAATGAGCAGTTCTTC.

The chain recombines TRBV5-1 with TRBJ1-5; D is undetermined. V dropped 0 bases and J dropped 4 bases, with 8 bases sitting between them. Germline loops: CDR1 SGHRS, CDR2 YFSETQ. The CDR3 has 14 residues. CDR3 in DNA: TGCGCCAGCAGCTTGGGGGCAGAAAATCAGCCCCAGCATTTT. Translated: CASSLGAENQPQHF.

V is TRBV7-9 and J is TRBJ2-3; D gene unclear. In germline, CDR1 is SEHNR, CDR2 FQNEAQ (reference sequence). CDR3 length equals 14 residues. Trimming cost V 2 bases and J 1 base, with 7 bases left between them. This chain's CDR3 is CASSLLAGTDTQYF. The CDR3 nucleotides are TGTGCCAGCAGCTTATTGGCGGGCACAGATACGCAGTATTTT.

Turning to this clonotype: The junction departs from the called germline gene at one end, perhaps through a read error. The chain employs TRBV7-2 and TRBJ1-4; D not certain. The CDR3 covers 13 residues. Germline V CDR1 and CDR2: SGHTA, FQGNSA. The chain's CDR3 is CASGLDRNEKLFF. The CDR3 DNA is TGTGCCAGCGGCTTAGACCGTAATGAAAAACTGTTTTTT.

In this sample, this clonotype turned up a few times. V is TRBV25-1 and J is TRBJ1-5; no reliable D call. CDR3 length: 14 amino acids. Trimming pared 4 bases from V and 0 bases from J, leaving 7 bases between. Germline V gene data show CDR1 as MGHDK and CDR2 as SYGVNS. The CDR3 DNA is TGTGCCAGCAGTGTGACGGCTAGCAATCAGCCCCAGCATTTT. This codes for CASSVTASNQPQHF.